A single sample is the source of the 16 T cell receptor beta chains below, sequenced in a study of CD39 and CD103 CD8 tumor-infiltrating T cells. The table came from immunoSEQ multiplex PCR; TCRdb's copy has only in-frame clones and leaves some out. The sample consists of some 420 clones, 64% of them appearing once. The sequenced material came from CD39+ CD103+ CD8+ T cells sorted from a lymph node. As for subset: CD103+CD39+ double-positive CD45RA- CD8 T cells. The receptor source for this set is a human donor with head and neck squamous cell carcinoma.

The chain combines TRBV4-1 with TRBJ1-1, with unresolved D. The CDR3 consists of 17 residues. Germline V gives CDR1 MGHRA, CDR2 YSYEKL. Trimming stripped 0 bases from V and 3 bases from J, with 17 bases between. The DNA of the CDR3 is TGCGCCAGCAGCCAAGATCCTCTCAGTTTCTTAGACACTGAAGCTTTCTTT. Residues: CASSQDPLSFLDTEAFF.

This chain uses TRBV5-8 with TRBJ1-1, with D unresolved. Germline CDR1 reads SGHTS; CDR2 reads YDEGEE. This CDR3 has 13 amino acids. The ends were cut back, 4 bases at V and 1 base at J, with 8 bases in the middle. CDR3 bases: TGTGCCAGCAGCCCCGACGGGAACACTGAAGCTTTCTTT. Translation gives CASSPDGNTEAFF.

CDR3 amino acids: CASSLSRGASGYTF. The CDR3 DNA follows: TGTGCCAGCAGTTTATCGCGGGGGGCGAGTGGCTACACCTTC. The chain combines TRBV27 with TRBJ1-2; perhaps TRBD1 as D (6 bases). Between the trimmed V and J ends, which lost 0 bases and 7 bases, there was a span of 12 bases. Germline assignment: CDR1 MNHEY and CDR2 SMNVEV (reference sequence). This CDR3 contains 14 residues.

The V gene is TRBV5-1, the J gene TRBJ1-2; 8 bases are shared with TRBD1. The V gene's germline CDR1 is SGHRS and CDR2 YFSETQ. The CDR3 has 13 amino acids. V shed 2 bases and J 8 bases; nucleotides not matched to a gene: 5. CDR3 sequence (DNA): TGCGCCAGCAGCTTTAATGCAGGGGGCGGCTACACCTTC. Protein: CASSFNAGGGYTF.

This clone has a handful of counts. The chain uses TRBV4-1 and TRBJ1-6; 9 nucleotides match TRBD1. V shed 1 base, J shed 10 bases, and the junction held 5 bases outside the gene matches. Germline V gene sequence: CDR1 MGHRA, CDR2 YSYEKL. The length of the CDR3 is 15 residues. Here the CDR3 DNA reads TGCGCCAGCAGCCAAGTCACAGGGGGCAGGTCACCCCTCCACTTT. It specifies CASSQVTGGRSPLHF.

J is TRBJ1-4 and V is TRBV7-9; 7 bases fit TRBD1. The ends lost 5 bases at V and 3 bases at J; junction bases unmatched: 9. This CDR3 is 16 amino acids long. Germline V lookup: CDR1 SEHNR, CDR2 FQNEAQ (reference sequence). The chain's CDR3 is CASSPQQGLANEKLFF. CDR3 coding DNA: TGTGCCAGCAGCCCCCAACAGGGGTTAGCTAATGAAAAACTGTTTTTT.

This clone is a singleton in its sample. The chain joins TRBV6-1 to TRBJ1-4; 8 nucleotides align to TRBD1. This CDR3 region has 15 residues. V dropped 6 bases and J dropped 5; count of bases not matched to a gene: 8. Germline CDR1 and CDR2: MNHNS and SASEGT. For the CDR3, the DNA is TGTGCCAGCAGCACTTCTCGACAGGGGAATGAAAAACTGTTTTTT. Encoded protein: CASSTSRQGNEKLFF.

This clone was seen more than once but under ten times. The V call is TRBV4-1, the J call TRBJ2-1; 10 bases line up with TRBD2. This CDR3 comprises 16 residues. V was pared by 4 bases and J by 4 bases, with 7 bases of the junction left unmatched. Germline V gene sequence: CDR1 MGHRA, CDR2 YSYEKL. CDR3: CASSPSRTSGYNEQFF. DNA of the CDR3: TGCGCCAGCAGCCCGTCCAGGACTAGCGGATACAATGAGCAGTTCTTC.

In this sample, this clone is large. The chain carries TRBV28 and TRBJ2-7, with D unclear. V was trimmed by 6 bases and J by 6 bases, leaving 12 bases between them. Germline V CDR1 and CDR2: MDHEN, SYDVKM. CDR3 size: 12 residues. CDR3 in amino acids: CASSSDWSEQYF. The CDR3 DNA is TGTGCCAGCAGCTCCGACTGGAGCGAGCAGTACTTC.

V is TRBV27 and J is TRBJ2-7; TRBD2 is a possible D gene (6 bases). V was trimmed by 1 base and J by 2 bases, leaving 15 bases between them. Germline lookup yields CDR1 MNHEY and CDR2 SMNVEV (reference sequence). This CDR3 contains 16 residues. CDR3 sequence: CASSLWSGGNTYEQYF. The CDR3 DNA reads as TGTGCCAGCAGTTTATGGTCCGGGGGAAATACCTACGAGCAGTACTTC.

The CDR3 nucleotides read TGCGCCAGCAGCTTGACCGGGACAGCCTATGGCTACACCTTC. It specifies CASSLTGTAYGYTF. The chain recombines TRBV5-1 with TRBJ1-2; 7 nucleotides agree with TRBD1. V lost 1 base to trimming and J lost 4 bases; unmatched junction nucleotides: 4. Germline values: CDR1 SGHRS, CDR2 YFSETQ. CDR3 length equals 14 residues.

The rearrangement links TRBV6-9 to TRBJ2-7; 10 bases are a match to TRBD1. Germline loops: CDR1 MNHGY, CDR2 SVAAGI. This CDR3 comprises 16 residues. Trimming took 3 bases from V and 0 from J; bases not matched to a gene: 5. CDR3 DNA: TGTGCCAGCAGTTACTGGACAGGGGGAAACTCCTACGAGCAGTACTTC. It translates to CASSYWTGGNSYEQYF.

V is TRBV5-1 and J is TRBJ2-1; 9 nucleotides agree with TRBD2. After removal of 3 bases from V and 4 bases from J, the junction contained 5 bases not matched to a gene. In germline, CDR1 is SGHRS, CDR2 YFSETQ. The CDR3 sequence is 15 residues long. The CDR3 is CASSSLGLAYNEQFF. DNA of the CDR3: TGCGCCAGCAGCTCCCTGGGACTAGCTTACAATGAGCAGTTCTTC.

This clone has only one observation. At one boundary the junction diverges from the germline segment, which might be a read error. The V and J genes are TRBV10-3 and TRBJ1-2; D uncertain. Germline CDR1 and CDR2: ENHRY and SYGVKD. This CDR3 contains 16 residues. The CDR3 DNA reads TGTGCCAGCAGTCCCTCAGACACAGAGCTTAACTATGGCTACACCTTC. Translated, it gives CASSPSDTELNYGYTF.

This clone appeared a few times. The rearrangement joins TRBV28 to TRBJ1-1, with TRBD1 as a possible D gene (5 bases). Germline CDR1 and CDR2: MDHEN and SYDVKM. The V and J ends lost 3 bases and 1 base respectively, with 15 bases between them. The CDR3 length is 16 residues. Here the CDR3 DNA reads TGTGCCAGCAGTTTTCTCCCGGGGCAGGGGAACACTGAAGCTTTCTTT. Its translation is CASSFLPGQGNTEAFF.

This clone qualifies as large (0.1 to 1%). V is TRBV4-1 and J is TRBJ1-1; D remains unclear. Germline CDR1 and CDR2: MGHRA and YSYEKL. The CDR3 loop spans 15 amino acids. V was shortened by 1 base and J by 6 bases, with 15 bases between the two germline ends. CDR3 sequence reads: CASSQVTGSRSEAFF. The CDR3 DNA reads TGCGCCAGCAGCCAAGTCACCGGTTCGAGGTCTGAAGCTTTCTTT.